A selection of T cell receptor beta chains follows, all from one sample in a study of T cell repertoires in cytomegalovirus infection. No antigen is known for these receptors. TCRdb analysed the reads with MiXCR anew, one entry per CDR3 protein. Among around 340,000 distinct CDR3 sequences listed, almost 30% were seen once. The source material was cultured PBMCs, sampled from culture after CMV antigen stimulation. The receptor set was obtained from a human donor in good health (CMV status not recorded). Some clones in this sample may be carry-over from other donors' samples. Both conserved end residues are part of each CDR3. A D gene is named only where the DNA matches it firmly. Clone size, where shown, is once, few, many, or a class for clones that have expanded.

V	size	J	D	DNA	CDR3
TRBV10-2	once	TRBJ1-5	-	TGCGCCAGCAGTGAAAACGGCGGGGGCAATCAGCCCCAGCATTTT	CASSENGGGNQPQHF
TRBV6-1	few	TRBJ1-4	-	TGTGCCAGCAGGAGGACAGTGGGTAATGAAAAACTGTTTTTT	CASRRTVGNEKLFF
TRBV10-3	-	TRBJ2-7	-	TGTGCCATCAGTGCCGGGACGCCGCCGGGGACCTACGAGCAGTACTTC	CAISAGTPPGTYEQYF
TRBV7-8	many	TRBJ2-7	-	TGTGCCAGCAGCCCCCTGGGCGGGAACACCGCCTACGAGCAGTACTTC	CASSPLGGNTAYEQYF
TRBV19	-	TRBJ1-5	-	TGTGCCAGTACCATGGGGGACATGGGCAATCAGCCCCAGCATTTT	CASTMGDMGNQPQHF
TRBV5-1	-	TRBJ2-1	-	TGCGCCAGCAGCTCCGGGTTGTGGATTGATGAGCAGTTCTTC	CASSSGLWIDEQFF
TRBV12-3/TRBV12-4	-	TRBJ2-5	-	TGTGCCAGCAGTTTAGCCCAAGAGGCCCAGTACTTC	CASSLAQEAQYF
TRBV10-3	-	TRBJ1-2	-	TGTGCCATCAGTGTAGGAGGGTCCGGCGGGGTTTATGGCTACACCTTC	CAISVGGSGGVYGYTF
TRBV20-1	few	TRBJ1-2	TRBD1	TGCAGTGCTAGACGGGACAGGGGGGGAGATGGCTACACCTTC	CSARRDRGGDGYTF
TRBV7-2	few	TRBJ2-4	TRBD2	TGTGCCAGCAGCTTAGCCCCTAGCGGGGTGGGGATAGCCAAAAACATTCAGTACTTC	CASSLAPSGVGIAKNIQYF
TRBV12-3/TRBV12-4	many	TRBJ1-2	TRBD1	TGTGCCAGCAGTTTAACAGGGGACTATGGCTACACCTTC	CASSLTGDYGYTF
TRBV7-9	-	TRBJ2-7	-	TGTGCCAGATCACAAGGGGCCACATTCCGAATCTCCGAGAGCTCCTACGAGCAGTACTTC	CARSQGATFRISESSYEQYF
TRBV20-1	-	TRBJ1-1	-	TGCAGTGCTAGATTACAAGTTGAAGCTTTCTTT	CSARLQVEAFF
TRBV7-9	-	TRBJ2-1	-	TGTGCCAGCCTGGGAAGGGTCCCCTACAATGAGCAGTTCTTC	CASLGRVPYNEQFF
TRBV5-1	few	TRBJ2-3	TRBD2	TGCGCCAGCAGCGGGACTAGCGGGGGGCCCACAACAGATACGCAGTATTTT	CASSGTSGGPTTDTQYF
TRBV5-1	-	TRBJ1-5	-	TGCGCCAGCAGCTTGGGGGCGGAACAGCCCCAGCATTTT	CASSLGAEQPQHF
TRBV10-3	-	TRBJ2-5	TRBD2	TGTGCCATCAGGCACGCGAAGACTAGCGGGAGTGAGTCGGAGACCCAGTACTTC	CAIRHAKTSGSESETQYF
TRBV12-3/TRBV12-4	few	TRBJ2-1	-	TGTGCCAGCAGTACCCACGAAGCCTACAATGAGCAGTTCTTC	CASSTHEAYNEQFF
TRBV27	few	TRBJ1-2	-	TGTGCCAGCAGTATGGGGGTTAACTATGGCTACACCTTC	CASSMGVNYGYTF
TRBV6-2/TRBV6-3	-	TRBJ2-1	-	TGTGCCAGCAGAAGTAGCGAGATTTACAATGAGCAGTTCTTC	CASRSSEIYNEQFF
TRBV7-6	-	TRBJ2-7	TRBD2	TGTGCCAGCAGCTTGGACCTCGGACTAGCGGGAGTCCACGAGCAGTACTTC	CASSLDLGLAGVHEQYF
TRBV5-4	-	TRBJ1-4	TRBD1	TGTGCCAGCAGCCCCGGGACAGTGATGACCGAAAAACTGTTTTTT	CASSPGTVMTEKLFF
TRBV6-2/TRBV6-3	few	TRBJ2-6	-	TGTGCCAGCAGCTCACCGACTAGAGTTGGTGTGTCTGGGGCCAACGTCCTGACTTTC	CASSSPTRVGVSGANVLTF
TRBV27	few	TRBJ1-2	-	TGTGCCAGCACCATCTTAAATGAGGGCTACACCTTC	CASTILNEGYTF
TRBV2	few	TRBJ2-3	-	TGTGCCAGCAGCTCGACTAGTTCAGATACGCAGTATTTT	CASSSTSSDTQYF
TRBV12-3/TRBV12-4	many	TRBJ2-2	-	TGTGCCAGCAGTAAGACTTTGACCCCCGGGGAGCTGTTTTTT	CASSKTLTPGELFF
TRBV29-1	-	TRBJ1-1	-	TGCAGCGTTGAGAAGGGTGGGGGGGCCCGAGCTTTCTTT	CSVEKGGGARAFF
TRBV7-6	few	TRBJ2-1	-	TGTGCCAGCAGCCGCCGGCCGGGGAGAAATGAGCAGTTCTTC	CASSRRPGRNEQFF
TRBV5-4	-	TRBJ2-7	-	TGTGCCAGCAGCTTGGGTCGACAGAACTCCTACGAGCAGTACTTC	CASSLGRQNSYEQYF
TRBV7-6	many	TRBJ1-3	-	TGTGCCAGCAGCCCGCGTGGAAACACCATATATTTT	CASSPRGNTIYF
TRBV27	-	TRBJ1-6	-	TGTGCCAGCAGTTTAACGCCGACTAATTCACCCCTCCACTTT	CASSLTPTNSPLHF
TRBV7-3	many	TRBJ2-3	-	TGTGCCAGCTCAGGACGGTCCGGCACAGATACGCAGTATTTT	CASSGRSGTDTQYF
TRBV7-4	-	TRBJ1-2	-	TGTGCCAGCAGCTTAAACAGGCGCAACTATGGCTACACCTTC	CASSLNRRNYGYTF
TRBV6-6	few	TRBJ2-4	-	TGTGCCAGCACCCAGGGCCACGAAAACATTCAGTACTTC	CASTQGHENIQYF
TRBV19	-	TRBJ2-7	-	TGTGCCAGTAGTCATAACACCCGGGACCCAGTTTACGAGCAGTACTTC	CASSHNTRDPVYEQYF
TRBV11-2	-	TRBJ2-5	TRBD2	TGTGCCAGCAGCTTAGGACTAGCGGGTCTCCAAGAGACCCAGTACTTC	CASSLGLAGLQETQYF
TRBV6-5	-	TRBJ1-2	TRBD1	TGTGCCAGCAGTTATACAGGGGATGGAGGCTACACCTTC	CASSYTGDGGYTF
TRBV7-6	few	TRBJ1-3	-	TGTGCCAGCAGCCCAACTTACCGAGGATCCTCTGGAAACACCATATATTTT	CASSPTYRGSSGNTIYF
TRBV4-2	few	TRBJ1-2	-	TGTGCCAGCAGCCAAGTTTCAGCGCGCTCTGGTGGCTACACCTTC	CASSQVSARSGGYTF
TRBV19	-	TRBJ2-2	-	TGTGCCAGTAAAAGGTCCCCGAACACCGGGGAGCTGTTTTTT	CASKRSPNTGELFF
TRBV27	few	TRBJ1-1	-	TGTGCCAGCAGTTTAGGGGTAGCGATGAACACTGAAGCTTTCTTT	CASSLGVAMNTEAFF
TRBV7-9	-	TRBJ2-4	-	TGTGCCAGCAGCCACCAGGACAGTGGAGCCAAAAACATTCAGTACTTC	CASSHQDSGAKNIQYF
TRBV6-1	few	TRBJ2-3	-	TGTGCCAGCAGTGGTAGGGCAGGGGGCACAGATACGCAGTATTTT	CASSGRAGGTDTQYF
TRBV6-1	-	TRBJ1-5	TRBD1	TGTGCCAGCAGCTTGACTCAGGGGGGTCAGCCCCAGCATTTT	CASSLTQGGQPQHF
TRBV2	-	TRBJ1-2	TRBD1	TGTGCCAGCACCCCCGGGACAGGGGATTTCGATGGCTACACCTTC	CASTPGTGDFDGYTF
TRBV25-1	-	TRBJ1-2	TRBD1	TGTGCCAGCAGTGTTGGACAGGGGGGTGGCTACACCTTC	CASSVGQGGGYTF
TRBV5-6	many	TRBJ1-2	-	TGTGCCAGCACCTTGAGCGTACGAGCTGGCTACACCTTC	CASTLSVRAGYTF
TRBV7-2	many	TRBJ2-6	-	TGTGCCAGCAGCGGGGACTGGTCTGGGGCCAACGTCCTGACTTTC	CASSGDWSGANVLTF